Shown below are 13 T cell receptor beta chains from a single sample sequenced in a study of beta chain features in type 1 diabetes. The authors reverse transcribed all of the isolated RNA, so sequencing captured expressed TCRB transcripts. TCRdb's table, derived via immunoSEQ multiplex PCR, lists solely in-frame clones and lacks some. The sample includes about 410,000 clones, around 14% of them seen just once. Sequenced: naive CD4+ T cells from blood. All receptors come from a young man in good health.

V and J are TRBV15 and TRBJ2-4, with D possibly TRBD2 on 5 matching bases. V dropped 0 bases and J dropped 1 base, with 19 bases sitting between them. Per the germline V gene, CDR1 is LNHNV and CDR2 is YYDKDF (reference sequence). The CDR3 is 19 amino acids. CDR3 region: CATSRDRGQPRLAKNIQYF. Here the CDR3 DNA reads TGTGCCACCAGCAGAGATCGAGGGCAGCCGCGGCTCGCCAAAAACATTCAGTACTTC.

The chain links TRBV30 to TRBJ1-2; D gene ambiguous. Trimming stripped 0 bases from V and 4 bases from J, with 6 bases between. Germline CDR1 reads GTSNPN; CDR2 reads SVGIG (reference sequence). This CDR3 has 12 residues. In DNA form, the CDR3 reads TGTGCCTGGAGTGTTCACAGCTATGGCTACACCTTC. The encoded protein is CAWSVHSYGYTF.

This clone appeared a few times. The chain couples TRBV7-9 to TRBJ2-4; 14 nucleotides line up with TRBD2. V trimming: 1 base; J trimming: 6 bases; junction bases outside the gene matches: 2. This CDR3 is 16 amino acids long. Germline V CDR1 and CDR2: SEHNR, FQNEAQ (reference sequence). CDR3 region: CASSLVGTSGRNIQYF. CDR3 bases: TGTGCCAGCAGCTTAGTGGGGACTAGCGGGAGAAACATTCAGTACTTC.

The chain recombines TRBV18 with TRBJ2-1; D unclear. Germline CDR1 KGHSH, CDR2 LQKENI. This CDR3 has 16 residues. The ends were cut back, 1 base at V and 0 bases at J, with 10 bases in the middle. The CDR3 loop reads CASSPLWQSSYNEQFF. The CDR3 DNA reads as TGTGCCAGCTCACCACTCTGGCAGAGCTCCTACAATGAGCAGTTCTTC. The whole variable domain, filled in from reference TRBV18 and TRBJ2-1, reads NAGVMQNPRHLVRRRGQEARLRCSPMKGHSHVYWYRQLPEEGLKFMVYLQKENIIDESGMPKERFSAEFPKEGPSILRIQQVVRGDSAAYFCASSPLWQSSYNEQFFGPGTRLTVL.

This clone was seen a few times. J is TRBJ1-4 and V is TRBV7-9, with D uncertain. Germline values: CDR1 SEHNR, CDR2 FQNEAQ (reference sequence). The V end lost 5 bases, the J end lost 7 bases, and 17 bases lay between the germline ends. This CDR3 contains 15 residues. The CDR3 DNA follows: TGTGCCAGCAGCACCCCCCGGGGAAGGAGTGAAAAACTGTTTTTT. This codes for CASSTPRGRSEKLFF.

A few counts support this clone. The chain uses TRBV30 and TRBJ1-1; D call uncertain. Germline CDR1 is GTSNPN and CDR2 is SVGIG (reference sequence). The CDR3 totals 12 residues. The V end was cut by 3 bases, the J end by 5 bases, with 10 bases between. CDR3 residues: CAWRWRRTEAFF. CDR3 nucleotide sequence: TGTGCCTGGAGATGGAGGAGGACTGAAGCTTTCTTT.

A few counts support this clone. V and J are TRBV9 and TRBJ2-3; D perhaps matches TRBD2 (7 bases). With 3 bases removed from V and 3 bases from J, the gap between germline ends came to 14 bases. The CDR3 loop spans 15 amino acids. Germline V gene data show CDR1 as SGDLS and CDR2 as YYNGEE. The CDR3 sequence is CASSAGGLGTDTQYF. Here the CDR3 DNA reads TGTGCCAGCAGCGCGGGGGGCCTCGGTACAGATACGCAGTATTTT.

The chain combines TRBV20-1 with TRBJ2-7, with TRBD1 as a possible D gene (6 bases). Trimming shortened V by 3 bases and J by 5 bases, and 8 bases separated the two germline ends. The CDR3 covers 11 residues. The germline V gene encodes CDR1 DFQATT and CDR2 SNEGSKA (reference sequence). CDR3 amino acids: CSASPGDEQYF. The CDR3 nucleotides read TGCAGTGCTAGTCCAGGGGACGAGCAGTACTTC.

The chain uses TRBV18 and TRBJ2-1; 16 nucleotides align to TRBD2. Germline-derived CDR1 and CDR2 are KGHSH and LQKENI. The V and J ends lost 0 bases and 7 bases, in that order; junction bases with no gene match: 0. This CDR3 is built from 16 residues. The CDR3 DNA reads TGTGCCAGCTCACCACCGGGACTAGCGGGGGGGAATGAGCAGTTCTTC. This encodes CASSPPGLAGGNEQFF.

This clone showed up just a few times. V and J are TRBV29-1 and TRBJ1-2; 7 positions match TRBD1. The ends lost 5 bases at V and 5 bases at J; junction bases unmatched: 5. Germline-derived CDR1 and CDR2 are SQVTM and ANQGSEA. The CDR3 consists of 12 residues. Here the CDR3 reads CSVWDSVYGYTF. CDR3 in DNA: TGCAGCGTTTGGGACAGCGTTTATGGCTACACCTTC.

There are a few counts of this clone. The chain carries TRBV4-1 and TRBJ1-1; 7 nucleotides agree with TRBD1. V lost 5 bases and J lost 3; bases outside the gene matches: 12. Germline values: CDR1 MGHRA, CDR2 YSYEKL. The CDR3 extends over 16 amino acids. The CDR3 here is CASSATRQGWDTEAFF. The CDR3 nucleotides are TGCGCCAGCAGCGCCACTCGACAGGGTTGGGACACTGAAGCTTTCTTT.

This clone was detected a few times. This chain connects TRBV4-3 to TRBJ2-3; maybe TRBD2 (6 bases). There are 17 residues in the CDR3. V shed 3 bases and J shed 3 bases, with 19 bases lying between them. CDR1 is LGHNA and CDR2 is YSLEER in the germline V gene. CDR3 residues: CASSHGLQTRITDTQYF. For the CDR3, the DNA is TGCGCCAGCAGCCACGGACTACAAACCCGGATAACAGATACGCAGTATTTT.

This clone was seen a few times. CDR3 residues: CATSRDRGIYEQYV. The CDR3 coding sequence is TGTGCCACCAGCAGAGATCGGGGTATTTACGAGCAGTACGTC. The genes are TRBV15 and TRBJ2-7; possible D gene TRBD2, 5 bases. The CDR3 contains 14 residues. The V end was cut by 0 bases, the J end by 4 bases, with 10 bases between. The germline CDR1 and CDR2 sequences are LNHNV and YYDKDF (reference sequence).